The source of this T cell receptor (beta chain) is a study of human T cells and chemical hapten exposure. This clonotype showed up many times. Time point reported: pre-sensitization, week 0. Sample treatment: therapeutic diphenylcyclopropenone sensitization with weekly scalp DPC. This CDR3 has 17 residues. Germline trimming cut 5 bases from V and 6 bases from J; bases unmatched to any gene: 12. Germline values: CDR1 MGHRA, CDR2 YSYEKL. TCRdb ran MiXCR on the RACE reads and lists one entry per CDR3 protein. The sample shows roughly 40,000 distinct CDR3 sequences, roughly an eighth of them seen only once.

This TCR was recovered from a woman between 25 and 40 years old with alopecia areata. Some clones in this sample may be carry-over from other donors' samples. This material consisted of whole blood, taken in connection with sensitization to the hapten diphenylcyclopropenone (DPC). The rearrangement links TRBV4-1 to TRBJ2-7; 14 bases fit TRBD2. The CDR3 DNA reads as TGCGCCAGCAGCGAACCGGGACTAGCGGGAGATCGGAGCGAGCAGTACTTC. It encodes CASSEPGLAGDRSEQYF.